This note documents a single T cell receptor (beta chain) sequence. This specimen comes from a study of blood T cell repertoires in COVID-19. Whole-study context: Material from acute and convalescent COVID-19 was sourced from the United States, Italy and Spain. T cells, B-cell-depleted T cells, or PBMCs supplied cDNA or gDNA.

CDR1 is SGHRS and CDR2 is YFSETQ in the germline V gene. V lost 6 bases, J lost 6 bases, and 18 bases lay in between. The CDR3 runs 14 residues. Authors' methods: Using reference gene primer amplification, nucleated cell counts were estimated. TCRdb keeps only in-frame clones here, not all; method: immunoSEQ multiplex PCR. Clone size and V and J calls were adopted from that table, with D and trimming inferred from the DNA. The sample yields over 250,000 clones, over 75% seen once. The specimen was peripheral blood. This chain connects TRBV5-1 to TRBJ1-2; D is perhaps TRBD1 (5 bases). This receptor was identified in a woman in her 70s with acute or convalescent COVID-19. For the CDR3, the DNA is TGCGCCAGCAACGACGGGGGTGGGAGCCATGGCTACACCTTC. Translation gives CASNDGGGSHGYTF.